The rows below give T cell receptor beta chains drawn from one sample of a study of T cells in Graves' hyperthyroidism and ophthalmopathy. One entry per CDR3 protein, called by TCRdb with MiXCR from the multiplex PCR reads. The table has 540,000 or so distinct CDR3 sequences, roughly 46% seen once. The material sequenced was peripheral blood or thyroid tissue (not recorded which). The receptors originated from an adult woman with Graves' disease, either hyperthyroidism or ophthalmopathy (not recorded which). Both conserved end residues are part of each CDR3. D genes are given only for firm matches. The size of a clone is reported for some rows only, either as once, few or many, or as a class for expanded clones.

TRBV19	TRBJ1-2	.	TRBD1	TGTGCCAGTAGTATGGGGACAGTGACTAACTATGGCTACACCTTC	CASSMGTVTNYGYTF
TRBV19	TRBJ1-2	many	.	TGTGCCAGTAGACCCACTCGAAAGGGCAGGAACTATGGCTACACCTTC	CASRPTRKGRNYGYTF
TRBV6-5	TRBJ2-7	many	TRBD2	TGTGCCAGCAGCGTAATCCCGGGACTAAGAGAGCAGTACTTC	CASSVIPGLREQYF
TRBV7-3	TRBJ1-3	many	.	TGTGCCAGCAGCCGGGACCTCGGAAACACCATATATTTT	CASSRDLGNTIYF
TRBV7-9	TRBJ2-3	many	TRBD1	TGTGCCAGCAGCTCGTCGGGACAGGAGCACACAGATACGCAGTATTTT	CASSSSGQEHTDTQYF
TRBV5-1	TRBJ1-1	many	.	TGCGCCAGCAGCTTTGGGGGGCCGAACACTGAAGCTTTCTTT	CASSFGGPNTEAFF
TRBV6-1	TRBJ1-1	many	.	TGTGCCAGCAGTGAAGGCTATGAAGCTTTCTTT	CASSEGYEAFF
TRBV19	TRBJ2-2	few	.	TGTGCCAGTAGTTTCGGGGGACCAGGGGAGCTGTTTTTT	CASSFGGPGELFF
TRBV7-2	TRBJ2-7	many	TRBD1	TGTGCCAGCAGCTTACACAGGGGCCTCTCCTACGAGCAGTACTTC	CASSLHRGLSYEQYF
TRBV29-1	TRBJ1-2	.	.	TGCAGCGTTGATTCAGGGACCGGGACTGGTACCTATGGCTACACCTTC	CSVDSGTGTGTYGYTF
TRBV28	TRBJ2-5	few	.	TGTGCCAGCAGCCAAGGGGGGTTGGGCGAAGAGACCCAGTACTTC	CASSQGGLGEETQYF
TRBV5-1	TRBJ1-2	.	.	TGCGCCAGCAGCTTGCTGTCAGGGAGTTATGGCTACACCTTC	CASSLLSGSYGYTF
TRBV7-9	TRBJ2-5	many	.	TGTGCCAGCTCCGGGGGGGTACCAGGGGGAGAGACCCAGTACTTC	CASSGGVPGGETQYF
TRBV12-3/TRBV12-4	TRBJ1-1	many	TRBD1	TGTGCCAGCAGCAGGACAGGGACGGGCACTGAAGCTTTCTTT	CASSRTGTGTEAFF
TRBV7-2	TRBJ2-5	.	.	TGTGCCAGCAGCTTACGCGGGGCGGTGTCGACCCAGTACTTC	CASSLRGAVSTQYF
TRBV11-2	TRBJ1-2	many	.	TGTGCCAGCAGCTCCGGAGGGGTTAACTATGGCTACACCTTC	CASSSGGVNYGYTF
TRBV11-2	TRBJ1-5	many	.	TGTGCCAGCAGCTTAGAGGCAGCCCTTAGCAATCAGCCCCAGCATTTT	CASSLEAALSNQPQHF
TRBV7-9	TRBJ2-7	many	.	TGTGCCAGCAGCCCGGAGATGGGGGCCAACGAGCAGTACTTC	CASSPEMGANEQYF
TRBV5-4	TRBJ1-1	many	.	TGTGCCAGCAGCCCGGTAAGGGGCGCGGGCACTGAAGCTTTCTTT	CASSPVRGAGTEAFF
TRBV2	TRBJ1-1	many	.	TGTGCCAGCAGTGAAGCTTTCTTT	CASSEAFF
TRBV19	TRBJ2-6	.	.	TGTGCCAGTAGTATAAAGGACACTGGGGCCAACGTCCTGACTTTC	CASSIKDTGANVLTF
TRBV19	TRBJ2-2	many	TRBD1	TGTGCCAGTAAACCGACAGGGGTGCCCACCGGGGAGCTGTTTTTT	CASKPTGVPTGELFF
TRBV18	TRBJ2-7	.	.	TGTGCCAGCTCGGATGGACGCATCCAGGAGCAGTACTTC	CASSDGRIQEQYF
TRBV7-9	TRBJ1-2	.	.	TGCGCCAGCAGCGAAGACTCTCGGATCAACTATGGCTACACCTTC	CASSEDSRINYGYTF
TRBV7-8	TRBJ2-5	.	TRBD2	TGTGCCAGCAGAGGGGTAGCGGGTCAGACCCAGCACTTC	CASRGVAGQTQHF
TRBV5-1	TRBJ1-1	.	.	TGCGCCAGCAGCCCGACCGGGACGGGGATGAACACTGAAGCTTTCTTT	CASSPTGTGMNTEAFF
TRBV10-2	TRBJ1-2	few	.	TGCGCCAGCAGTGAGTCTGGAGGCTCGTATGGCTACACCTTC	CASSESGGSYGYTF
TRBV20-1	TRBJ1-1	many	.	TGCAGTGCTAGAGTAAGAACACTGAACACTGAAGCTTTCTTT	CSARVRTLNTEAFF
TRBV5-1	TRBJ2-5	many	TRBD2	TGCGCCAGCAGCTTGCATCAGCGGGAGGGTGAGACCCAGTACTTC	CASSLHQREGETQYF
TRBV12-3/TRBV12-4	TRBJ1-2	many	.	TGTGCCAGCAGTTTATTGGCTGTTGGGGGGGCGAACTATGGCTACACCTTC	CASSLLAVGGANYGYTF
TRBV7-2	TRBJ2-5	.	.	TGTGCCAGCAGCTCCTGGTCAGGGGAACAAGAGACCCAGTACTTC	CASSSWSGEQETQYF
TRBV7-9	TRBJ2-7	.	.	TGTGCCAGCTCCCTGAGCGGTCTTGGGGACGAGCAGTACTTC	CASSLSGLGDEQYF
TRBV6-4	TRBJ2-7	.	.	TGTGCCAGCAGTTTGCAGAGCTTCTACGAGCAGTACTTC	CASSLQSFYEQYF
TRBV20-1	TRBJ1-4	many	.	TGCAGTGCTCATCCGAGGGTGGAAGGTGAAAAACTGTTTTTT	CSAHPRVEGEKLFF
TRBV7-2	TRBJ2-7	.	TRBD2	TGTGCCAGCAGCTTCCTAGCGGGCGAATACGAGCAGTACTTC	CASSFLAGEYEQYF
TRBV9	TRBJ2-2	.	.	TGTGCCAGCAGTGAGGTGGCAGGGAACACCGGGGAGCTGTTTTTT	CASSEVAGNTGELFF
TRBV20-1	TRBJ2-5	.	.	TGCAGTGCTAGAACCGGCCTCCAAGAGACCCAGTACTTC	CSARTGLQETQYF
TRBV25-1	TRBJ2-7	.	TRBD1	TGTGCCACCGGGGACAGGGCCTACGAGCAGTACTTC	CATGDRAYEQYF
TRBV19	TRBJ2-6	few	.	TGTGCCAGTAGTAGGGGGCGGTCTGGGGCCAACGTCCTGACTTTC	CASSRGRSGANVLTF
TRBV29-1	TRBJ1-1	.	TRBD1	TGCAGCGATCGACAGGGCGGCACTGAAGCTTTCTTT	CSDRQGGTEAFF
TRBV2	TRBJ2-7	.	.	TGTGCCAGCAGTTTACTTGGACAGAACTACGAGCAGTACTTC	CASSLLGQNYEQYF
TRBV20-1	TRBJ2-5	.	.	TGCAGTGCTCGACACCGGGGAGAGACCCAGTACTTC	CSARHRGETQYF
TRBV10-2	TRBJ2-7	many	.	TGCGCCAGTAGGGACTTCTACTCCTACGAGCAGTACTTC	CASRDFYSYEQYF
TRBV29-1	TRBJ2-7	.	.	TGCAGTGGTTGGCACGGCGGGGAGCAGTACTTC	CSGWHGGEQYF
TRBV7-3	TRBJ2-2	.	TRBD2	TGTGCCAGCAGCTTAAATAGCGGGATCACCGGGGAGCTGTTTTTT	CASSLNSGITGELFF
TRBV10-3	TRBJ1-6	.	TRBD1	TGTGCCATCAGTGAGCGGCAGGGGGATTCCTATAATTCACCCCTCCACTTT	CAISERQGDSYNSPLHF
TRBV27	TRBJ2-7	few	TRBD1	TGTGCCAGCGGGACAGGGAAGGCCTACGAGCAGTACTTC	CASGTGKAYEQYF
TRBV20-1	TRBJ1-1	.	.	TGCAGTGCTAGCGGGGGGGGCGCGAAAGCTTTCTTT	CSASGGGAKAFF
TRBV5-1	TRBJ1-1	.	.	TGCGCCAGCAGCTTCCTGACAGGTGGTGGTACTGAAGCTTTCTTT	CASSFLTGGGTEAFF
TRBV5-5	TRBJ1-2	many	.	TGTGCCAGCAGGAGAGCAGGGGACTATGGCTACACCTTC	CASRRAGDYGYTF
TRBV2	TRBJ2-5	many	.	TGTGCCAGCGAGATGGACAGCTCAACGGAGACCCAGTACTTC	CASEMDSSTETQYF